Shown below are 31 T cell receptor beta chains from a single sample sequenced in a study of T-cell reconstitution after alpha-beta-depleted transplantation in children. Unique molecular identifiers were used in preparing the TCRbeta library. From the PCR reads, TCRdb called clonotypes with MiXCR, one entry per CDR3 protein. The table includes about 460,000 distinct CDR3 sequences, approximately 12% detected once. Specimen: PBMCs from the stem cell graft donor, collected from the stem cell graft. Receptors originate from a human donor who donated a stem cell graft to a child with combined immunodeficiency.

This clonotype has a count of ten or more. The CDR3 loop reads CASSPLLAGYTDTQYF. In DNA form, the CDR3 reads TGCGCCAGCAGCCCCTTACTAGCGGGGTACACAGATACGCAGTATTTT. This chain connects TRBV4-3 to TRBJ2-3; the match to TRBD2 covers 10 bases. This CDR3 region has 16 residues. J gave up 2 bases and V 4 bases, and 6 bases lay outside the gene matches. The germline V gene has CDR1 LGHNA and CDR2 YSLEER.

The rearrangement joins TRBV10-3 to TRBJ1-1; D is ambiguous. This CDR3 contains 13 residues. V lost 3 bases, J lost 1 base, and 6 bases lay in between. Germline values: CDR1 ENHRY, CDR2 SYGVKD. This CDR3 reads CAISDFSNTEAFF. The DNA for the CDR3 is TGTGCCATCAGTGATTTCTCGAACACTGAAGCTTTCTTT.

The sample holds a few counts of this clonotype. The chain employs TRBV29-1 and TRBJ2-7, with TRBD1 matching 12 bases. The CDR3 loop spans 14 amino acids. The germline CDR1 and CDR2 sequences are SQVTM and ANQGSEA. With V trimmed by 3 bases and J by 5 bases, 5 bases remained unmatched. This CDR3 is CSVESGTGGDEQYF. The CDR3 DNA reads TGCAGCGTTGAGTCCGGGACAGGGGGCGACGAGCAGTACTTC.

The chain combines TRBV3-1 with TRBJ1-1; tentatively, D is TRBD1 (5 bases). The CDR3 loop spans 15 amino acids. CDR1 and CDR2 from the germline V gene are LGHDT and YNNKEL (reference sequence). The V end lost 0 bases, the J end lost 10 bases, and 18 bases lay between the germline ends. In DNA form, the CDR3 reads TGTGCCAGCAGCCAAGAAGGAAGTACTACCGGGGGAGCTTTCTTT. As protein: CASSQEGSTTGGAFF.

This clonotype was found a few times. The J gene is TRBJ2-3, the V gene TRBV13; D may be TRBD1 (6 bases). The CDR3 consists of 15 residues. Deletions cut 7 bases from V and 5 bases from J, with 19 bases between. Germline V lookup: CDR1 PRHDT, CDR2 FYEKMQ (reference sequence). This chain's CDR3 is CASTPPTGEKDTQYF. The CDR3 DNA reads TGTGCCAGCACCCCACCGACAGGCGAGAAAGATACGCAGTATTTT.

This clonotype was picked up a small number of times. This rearrangement joins TRBV12-3 or TRBV12-4 to TRBJ2-1; a possible D gene is TRBD1 (6 bases). Trimming removed 6 bases at V and 1 base at J, with 16 bases between. The CDR3 length is 16 residues. The CDR3, as DNA: TGTGCCAGCAGCCCCCTCGCCAGGGGTTCCTACAATGAGCAGTTCTTC. It is translated as CASSPLARGSYNEQFF.

The chain combines TRBV10-3 with TRBJ1-1; a possible D gene is TRBD1 (6 bases). In germline, CDR1 is ENHRY, CDR2 SYGVKD. The CDR3 spans 13 residues. V dropped 3 bases and J dropped 5 bases, with 10 bases sitting between them. The CDR3 is CAISEGQMTEAFF. DNA for the CDR3: TGTGCCATCAGTGAAGGACAGATGACTGAAGCTTTCTTT.

The V call is TRBV30, the J call TRBJ2-2; perhaps TRBD2 as D (6 bases). The CDR3 extends over 14 amino acids. Trimming took off 2 bases at V and 6 bases at J, with 13 bases between the two ends. Germline CDR1 and CDR2: GTSNPN and SVGIG (reference sequence). CDR3 region: CAWSPGVWAGELFF. The CDR3, as DNA: TGTGCCTGGAGTCCGGGAGTATGGGCCGGGGAGCTGTTTTTT. The full variable domain, its missing parts supplied by reference TRBV30 and TRBJ2-2, is SQTIHQWPATLVQPVGSPLSLECTVEGTSNPNLYWYRQAAGRGLQLLFYSVGIGQISSEVPQNLSASRPQDRQFILSSKKLLLSDSGFYLCAWSPGVWAGELFFGEGSRLTVL.

The rearrangement joins TRBV18 to TRBJ2-6; 10 nucleotides align to TRBD2. This CDR3 is 18 amino acids long. The germline CDR1 and CDR2 sequences are KGHSH and LQKENI. J was trimmed by 0 bases and V by 6 bases; bases with no gene match: 8. The CDR3 protein is CASSPLAGAPSGANVLTF. The CDR3 nucleotides read TGTGCCAGCTCCCCCCTAGCGGGAGCTCCCTCTGGGGCCAACGTCCTGACTTTC.

This clonotype was found a few times. The V gene is TRBV12-3 or TRBV12-4, the J gene TRBJ2-3; D unresolved. The CDR3 length is 13 residues. V lost 2 bases and J 7 bases, leaving 10 bases between the germline ends. The CDR3 bases are TGTGCCAGCAGTTTATCACAGCTTAATACGCAGTATTTT. Amino acid sequence: CASSLSQLNTQYF.

To note about this clonotype: A read error may be the cause here, since a much bigger clone is one base away. The CDR3 ends on some other residue instead of the conserved phenylalanine or tryptophan, so this is likely a read error. This sequence joins TRBV29-1 and TRBJ1-5; possible D gene TRBD1, 6 bases. Germline V CDR1 and CDR2: SQVTM, ANQGSEA. The CDR3 consists of 15 residues. Trimming removed 7 bases at V and 6 bases at J, with 22 bases between. The CDR3 sequence: CSAPQRDTMGQPQHS. The CDR3 DNA is TGCAGCGCTCCCCAACGGGACACCATGGGTCAGCCCCAGCATTCT.

This clonotype was counted a few times. V gene TRBV6-2 or TRBV6-3 combines with J gene TRBJ1-2, with D tentatively TRBD1 (5 bases). The germline V gene has CDR1 MNHEY and CDR2 SVGEGT. V lost 6 bases, J lost 3 bases, and 17 bases lay in between. The CDR3 consists of 15 residues. In nucleotides, the CDR3 is TGTGCCAGCAGGACCTGGGACGTCAGCTACTATGGCTACACCTTC. As protein: CASRTWDVSYYGYTF.

The chain employs TRBV6-1 and TRBJ2-5; 12 nucleotides match TRBD2. The V gene's germline CDR1 is MNHNS and CDR2 SASEGT. The CDR3 runs 15 residues. Losses at the gene ends were 6 bases for V and 5 bases for J; bases not matched to a gene: 7. CDR3 sequence: CASSPPGTSGETQYF. The CDR3 DNA reads TGTGCCAGCAGCCCCCCCGGGACTAGCGGGGAGACCCAGTACTTC.

The CDR3, as DNA: TGTGCCAGCAGCTTGTCACTAGCGGGCTACGAGCAGTACTTC. Translation gives CASSLSLAGYEQYF. J is TRBJ2-7 and V is TRBV5-5; 9 bases are a match to TRBD2. Per the germline V gene, CDR1 is SGHKS and CDR2 is YYEKEE (reference sequence). Trimming took 1 base from V and 3 from J; bases not matched to a gene: 2. The CDR3 spans 14 residues. The full variable domain, its missing parts supplied by reference TRBV5-5 and TRBJ2-7, is DAGVTQSPTHLIKTRGQQVTLRCSPISGHKSVSWYQQVLGQGPQFIFQYYEKEERGRGNFPDRFSARQFPNYSSELNVNALLLGDSALYLCASSLSLAGYEQYFGPGTRLTVT.

The chain has TRBV24-1 and TRBJ2-7; the D gene could be TRBD1 or TRBD2 (5 bases each). The V and J ends lost 5 bases and 0 bases respectively, with 13 bases between them. The length of the CDR3 is 15 residues. Germline CDR1 reads KGHDR; CDR2 reads SFDVKD. The CDR3 DNA reads as TGTGCCACCAGTGGTCTCCGGGACGACTCCTACGAGCAGTACTTC. Its translation is CATSGLRDDSYEQYF.

This clonotype has a count of ten or more. The rearrangement uses TRBV12-3 or TRBV12-4 and TRBJ2-7; possible D gene TRBD2, 6 bases. Trimming removed 3 bases at V and 1 base at J, with 10 bases between. The CDR3 is 14 residues long. DNA for the CDR3: TGTGCCAGCAGTTTTACGGGGGAGTCCTACGAGCAGTACTTC. As protein: CASSFTGESYEQYF.

The V and J genes are TRBV7-3 and TRBJ2-5, with 10 bases matching TRBD1. V lost 5 bases and J lost 5; bases outside the gene matches: 8. The CDR3 consists of 15 residues. The V gene's germline CDR1 is SGHTA and CDR2 FQGTGA. CDR3 sequence reads: CASSLDRGGWETQYF. The DNA for the CDR3 is TGTGCCAGCAGCCTGGACAGGGGGGGATGGGAGACCCAGTACTTC.

This clonotype has a handful of counts. The chain has TRBV5-5 and TRBJ1-5; D is perhaps TRBD1 (5 bases). Deletions cut 4 bases from V and 7 bases from J, with 18 bases between. CDR3 length: 15 amino acids. Germline V gene sequence: CDR1 SGHKS, CDR2 YYEKEE (reference sequence). This CDR3 reads CASSVSPQAEQPQHF. CDR3 coding DNA: TGTGCCAGCAGCGTTTCACCACAGGCGGAGCAGCCCCAGCATTTT. The entire variable domain, with the rest obtained from reference TRBV5-5 and TRBJ1-5, is as follows: DAGVTQSPTHLIKTRGQQVTLRCSPISGHKSVSWYQQVLGQGPQFIFQYYEKEERGRGNFPDRFSARQFPNYSSELNVNALLLGDSALYLCASSVSPQAEQPQHFGDGTRLSIL.

This clonotype came up many times. The V call is TRBV29-1, the J call TRBJ2-7; D tentatively reads TRBD1 or TRBD2 (5 bases each). CDR3 length: 13 residues. Looked up from germline, CDR1 is SQVTM and CDR2 is ANQGSEA. The germline V and J ends were trimmed by 5 bases and 1 base, with 12 bases remaining between them. The CDR3 is CSVRAGSSYEQYF. The CDR3, as DNA: TGCAGCGTTCGGGCAGGGAGTTCCTACGAGCAGTACTTC.

This clonotype has only a few counts. This rearrangement joins TRBV11-1 to TRBJ2-4; 13 bases line up with TRBD2. V dropped 4 bases and J dropped 0; count of bases not matched to a gene: 6. This CDR3 has 18 amino acids. From germline, CDR1 is SGHAT and CDR2 FQDESV (reference sequence). The CDR3 sequence: CASSSGTSGTLAKNIQYF. The CDR3 DNA is TGTGCCAGCAGCTCAGGGACTAGCGGGACATTAGCCAAAAACATTCAGTACTTC.

This clonotype was seen many times. This chain connects TRBV12-3 or TRBV12-4 to TRBJ2-1; D remains unclear. V was clipped by 0 bases and J by 6 bases, with 6 bases between them. The CDR3 loop spans 13 amino acids. CDR3 DNA: TGTGCCAGCAGTTTAGCCCCCCCCAATGAGCAGTTCTTC. This translates into CASSLAPPNEQFF.

This clonotype was found a few times. The genes are TRBV13 and TRBJ2-3; 12 positions match TRBD2. The CDR3 is made up of 18 amino acids. The V segment lost 1 base and the J segment 0 bases; nucleotides outside the gene matches: 5. Germline CDR1 is PRHDT and CDR2 is FYEKMQ (reference sequence). This CDR3 reads CASSLVTSGGASTDTQYF. Here the CDR3 DNA reads TGTGCCAGCAGCTTAGTGACTAGCGGGGGAGCTAGCACAGATACGCAGTATTTT.

The chain carries TRBV6-2 or TRBV6-3 and TRBJ1-1; tentative D call: TRBD1 (5 bases). Trimming stripped 6 bases from V and 1 base from J, with 12 bases between. CDR1 and CDR2 (germline): MNHEY, SVGEGT. The CDR3 loop spans 14 amino acids. CDR3 coding DNA: TGTGCCAGCAGCACTGGACACCCGAACACTGAAGCTTTCTTT. Protein: CASSTGHPNTEAFF.

The chain carries TRBV7-8 and TRBJ1-5; D is possibly TRBD1 (6 bases). This CDR3 spans 14 amino acids. The V and J ends lost 4 bases and 5 bases respectively, with 12 bases between them. The germline gives CDR1 SGHVS, CDR2 FQNEAQ. The CDR3 DNA follows: TGTGCCAGCAGCTCCACAGGGTTTTATCAGCCCCAGCATTTT. Amino acid sequence: CASSSTGFYQPQHF.

V and J are TRBV6-5 and TRBJ2-2; 8 bases match TRBD2. Germline V CDR1 and CDR2: MNHEY, SVGAGI. This CDR3 is 16 amino acids long. The V gene end was trimmed by 3 bases and the J gene end by 7 bases; junction bases not matched to a gene: 10. CDR3 sequence reads: CASSYLSGGGHGELFF. The CDR3 nucleotides are TGTGCCAGCAGTTATTTATCGGGAGGGGGACACGGGGAGCTGTTTTTT.

V is TRBV5-1 and J is TRBJ1-3; the D is unclear. Germline lookup yields CDR1 SGHRS and CDR2 YFSETQ. The CDR3 spans 17 residues. V was trimmed by 4 bases and J by 2 bases, leaving 19 bases between them. DNA of the CDR3: TGCGCCAGCAGCCCCTCCTTAAGGACCTTCCCTGGAAACACCATATATTTT. The encoded protein is CASSPSLRTFPGNTIYF.

This clonotype was counted between two and nine times. The DNA of the CDR3 is TGTGCCAGCAGCTTAGAATTTATCGCGGGGGGCGAGCAGTACTTC. Its translation: CASSLEFIAGGEQYF. The chain recombines TRBV7-8 with TRBJ2-7; 8 bases fit TRBD2. The CDR3 runs to 15 residues. V dropped 1 base and J dropped 6; count of bases not matched to a gene: 8. Germline assignment: CDR1 SGHVS and CDR2 FQNEAQ. Filled out from reference TRBV7-8 and TRBJ2-7, the complete variable domain reads GAGVSQSPRYKVAKRGQDVALRCDPISGHVSLFWYQQALGQGPEFLTYFQNEAQLDKSGLPSDRFFAERPEGSVSTLKIQRTQQEDSAVYLCASSLEFIAGGEQYFGPGTRLTVT.

This clonotype was observed a few times. The chain employs TRBV7-8 and TRBJ2-7; 8 bases agree with TRBD2. This CDR3 has 16 residues. The germline CDR1 and CDR2 sequences are SGHVS and FQNEAQ. V lost 4 bases to trimming and J lost 1 base; unmatched junction nucleotides: 9. The chain's CDR3 is CASSSPLSGNSYEQYF. The CDR3 DNA reads TGTGCCAGCAGCTCCCCCCTTAGCGGGAATTCCTACGAGCAGTACTTC.

The rearrangement uses TRBV6-2 or TRBV6-3 and TRBJ2-2; D is perhaps TRBD1 or TRBD2 (5 bases each). Trimming took off 5 bases at V and 5 bases at J, with 18 bases between the two ends. The CDR3 loop spans 16 amino acids. In germline, CDR1 is MNHEY, CDR2 SVGEGT. CDR3 amino acids: CASSPSRGKSTGELFF. CDR3 DNA: TGTGCCAGCAGTCCGAGCCGGGGCAAATCGACCGGGGAGCTGTTTTTT.

This clonotype was seen a few times. J is TRBJ2-2 and V is TRBV20-1; 9 bases map to TRBD2. After removal of 4 bases from V and 1 base from J, the junction contained 1 base not matched to a gene. Germline loops: CDR1 DFQATT, CDR2 SNEGSKA (reference sequence). The CDR3 runs 14 residues. The CDR3, as DNA: TGCAGTGCTACAGCGGGGGGGAACACCGGGGAGCTGTTTTTT. The encoded protein is CSATAGGNTGELFF.

There are a few counts of this clonotype. J is TRBJ2-5 and V is TRBV12-3 or TRBV12-4, with 13 bases identical to TRBD2. V lost 3 bases to trimming and J lost 2 bases; unmatched junction nucleotides: 15. This CDR3 is 20 amino acids long. The CDR3 loop reads CASSLGSYRTSGRKQETQYF. The CDR3 region has the DNA TGTGCCAGCAGTTTGGGGAGTTATCGGACTAGCGGGAGAAAACAAGAGACCCAGTACTTC.